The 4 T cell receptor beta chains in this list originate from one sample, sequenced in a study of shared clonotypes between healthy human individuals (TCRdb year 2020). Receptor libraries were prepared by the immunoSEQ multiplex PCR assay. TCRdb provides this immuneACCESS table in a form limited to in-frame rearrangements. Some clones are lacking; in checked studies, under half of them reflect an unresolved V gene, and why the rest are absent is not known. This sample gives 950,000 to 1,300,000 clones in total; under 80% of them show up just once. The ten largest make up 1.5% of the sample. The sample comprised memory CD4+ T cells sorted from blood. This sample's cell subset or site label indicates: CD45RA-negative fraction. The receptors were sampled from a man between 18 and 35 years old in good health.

CDR3 bases: TGCGCCAGCAGCTTGGTGGACAGGGGCGACGAGCAGTACTTC. Translation: CASSLVDRGDEQYF. The chain carries TRBV5-1 and TRBJ2-7, with 9 bases matching TRBD1. The CDR3 contains 14 residues. V lost 0 bases and J lost 5; bases outside the gene matches: 3. Per germline, CDR1 SGHRS and CDR2 YFSETQ.

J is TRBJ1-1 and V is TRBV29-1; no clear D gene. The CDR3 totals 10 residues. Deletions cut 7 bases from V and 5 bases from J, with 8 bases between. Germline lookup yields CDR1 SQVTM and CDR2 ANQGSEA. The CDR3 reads CSAGVTEAFF. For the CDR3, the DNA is TGCAGCGCTGGGGTTACTGAAGCTTTCTTT.

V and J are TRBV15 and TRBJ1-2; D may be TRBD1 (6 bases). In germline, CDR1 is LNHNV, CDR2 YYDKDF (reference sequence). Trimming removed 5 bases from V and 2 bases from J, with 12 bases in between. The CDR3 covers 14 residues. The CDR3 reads CATSLGGLNYGYTF. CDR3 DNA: TGTGCCACCAGCTTAGGGGGGTTGAACTATGGCTACACCTTC.

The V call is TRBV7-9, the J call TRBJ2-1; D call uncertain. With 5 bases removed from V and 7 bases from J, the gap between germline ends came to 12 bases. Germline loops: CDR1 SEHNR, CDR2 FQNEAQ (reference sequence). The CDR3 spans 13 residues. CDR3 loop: CASSRSGRNEQFF. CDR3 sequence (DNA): TGTGCCAGCAGCAGGTCCGGACGGAATGAGCAGTTCTTC.